This T cell receptor beta chain was recorded in a study of beta chain features in type 1 diabetes. Across the whole study: Regarding age, gender and cell yields, patients proved similar to healthy donors.

The germline V gene has CDR1 MGHRA and CDR2 YSYEKL. The CDR3 extends over 14 amino acids. The isolated RNA, all of it, was reverse transcribed, so expressed TCRB transcripts were what got sequenced. Profiling relied on immunoSEQ multiplex PCR, and the TCRdb table lists in-frame clones only, not all of them. The sample yields 160,000 or so clones, 7.5% to 9.5% seen once. Study-level points and caveats: Moderately but significantly shorter TCRB CDR3s were found in Type 1 diabetes patients in all four CD4+ subsets.

With respect to this clone: No antigen is known for it. One junction end does not reproduce the germline sequence, and a read error may be involved.

The authors took one heparinised blood draw, averaging approximately 110 mL, from each donor. Markers CD45RO/CCR7/CD25/CD127/CD95/CD27 served to sort CD4+ naive, central memory, regulatory and stem cell-like memory cells. The sequencing sample was made of central memory CD4+ T cells from blood. The receptor's source is a woman younger than 30 in good health. V gene TRBV4-1 combines with J gene TRBJ2-5; a possible D gene is TRBD1 (5 bases). Written as DNA, the CDR3 is TGTGCCAGCAGCCGTGGGCAGGGTCTAGAGACCCAGTACTTC. It specifies CASSRGQGLETQYF.